This T cell receptor beta chain derives from a study of blood T cell repertoires in COVID-19. The CDR3 contains 13 residues. Looked up from germline, CDR1 is SGHTA and CDR2 is FQGNSA. Trimming removed 1 base at V and 5 bases at J, with 8 bases between. This table comes from immunoSEQ multiplex PCR, and its TCRdb copy is limited to in-frame clones, with some not included. This sample yields over 200,000 clones, of which 70% to 90% are seen a single time; around 12% belongs to the top ten. The chain employs TRBV7-2 and TRBJ2-5; TRBD2 is a possible D gene (5 bases). The sequenced sample was peripheral blood. This clonotype was sampled from a woman between 18 and 29 years old who had recovered from COVID-19. In DNA form, the CDR3 reads TGTGCCAGCAGCTTAGGGCGAGGGGAGACCCAGTACTTC. Its protein product is CASSLGRGETQYF.